A few counts support the clone carrying this T cell receptor (beta chain). The antigen remains undetermined. By quantitative 5'-RACE with molecular barcodes, the TCR beta libraries were made. A single record per CDR3 protein comes from TCRdb applying MiXCR to the 5' RACE reads. Counted here are about 250,000 distinct CDR3 sequences, 15% to 20% occurring once; the ten biggest clones make up under 40%. The data derive from a study of CD8 T cells in ankylosing spondylitis. Overall study results and limits: Disease-linked clones proved CD8+ and comparatively uncommon in peripheral blood. Within matched ankylosing spondylitis synovial fluid, disease-linked clones were reportedly significantly enriched.

The sample taken for sequencing was blood, either unsorted or a sorted T cell fraction (not recorded which). The sequence was collected from a male donor with ankylosing spondylitis or in good health (not recorded which).

The CDR3 bases are TGTGCCAGCAGCTTAGTTCAACAGGGCGGAATCTATGGCTACACCTTC. It encodes CASSLVQQGGIYGYTF. This chain joins TRBV7-9 and TRBJ1-2; weak D call: TRBD1 (6 bases). CDR1 is SEHNR and CDR2 is FQNEAQ in the germline V gene (reference sequence). V was shortened by 1 base and J by 4 bases, with 16 bases between the two germline ends. The CDR3 loop spans 16 amino acids.